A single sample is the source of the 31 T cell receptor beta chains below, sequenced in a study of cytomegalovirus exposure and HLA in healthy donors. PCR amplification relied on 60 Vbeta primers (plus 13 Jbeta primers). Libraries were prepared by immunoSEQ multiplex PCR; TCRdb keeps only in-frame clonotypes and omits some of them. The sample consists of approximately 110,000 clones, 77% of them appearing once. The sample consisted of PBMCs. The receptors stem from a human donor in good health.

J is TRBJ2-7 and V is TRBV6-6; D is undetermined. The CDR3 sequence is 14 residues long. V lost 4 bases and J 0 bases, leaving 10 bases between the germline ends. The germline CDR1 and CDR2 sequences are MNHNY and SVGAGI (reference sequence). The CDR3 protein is CASSLLQASYEQYF. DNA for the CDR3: TGTGCCAGCAGTTTACTTCAGGCCTCCTACGAGCAGTACTTC.

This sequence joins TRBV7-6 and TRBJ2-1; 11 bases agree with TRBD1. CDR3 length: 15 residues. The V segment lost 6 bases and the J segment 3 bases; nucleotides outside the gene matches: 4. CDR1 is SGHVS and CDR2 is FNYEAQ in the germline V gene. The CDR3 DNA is TGTGCCAGCAGGCCCGGGACAGGGGGCTACAATGAGCAGTTCTTC. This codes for CASRPGTGGYNEQFF.

The chain's CDR3 is CASSWGGSRDEQYF. The CDR3 nucleotides are TGTGCCAGCAGTTGGGGCGGGAGTAGAGACGAGCAGTACTTC. V and J are TRBV27 and TRBJ2-7; 7 bases match TRBD2. J gave up 5 bases and V 4 bases, and 8 bases lay outside the gene matches. The CDR3 is 14 residues long. Germline V gene data show CDR1 as MNHEY and CDR2 as SMNVEV (reference sequence).

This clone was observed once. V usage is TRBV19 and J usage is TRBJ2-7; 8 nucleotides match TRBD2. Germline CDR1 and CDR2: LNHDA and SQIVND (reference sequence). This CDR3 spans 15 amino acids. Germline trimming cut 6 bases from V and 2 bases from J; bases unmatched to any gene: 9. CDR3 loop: CASRSHTGGTYEQYF. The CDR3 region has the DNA TGTGCCAGTAGATCCCACACGGGGGGGACCTACGAGCAGTACTTC.

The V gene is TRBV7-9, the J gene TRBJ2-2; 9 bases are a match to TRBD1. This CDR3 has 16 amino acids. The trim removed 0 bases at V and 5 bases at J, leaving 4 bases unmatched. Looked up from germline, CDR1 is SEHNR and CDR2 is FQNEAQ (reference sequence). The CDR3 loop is CASSLAPGQGTGELFF. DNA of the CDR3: TGTGCCAGCAGCTTAGCTCCGGGACAGGGAACCGGGGAGCTGTTTTTT.

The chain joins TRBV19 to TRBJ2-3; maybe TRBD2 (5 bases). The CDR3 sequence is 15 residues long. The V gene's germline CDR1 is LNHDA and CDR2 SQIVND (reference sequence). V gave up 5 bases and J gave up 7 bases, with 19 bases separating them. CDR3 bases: TGTGCCAGTAGTCCGGGGAAGTGGGAGTGGCATACGCAGTATTTT. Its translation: CASSPGKWEWHTQYF.

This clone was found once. In nucleotides, the CDR3 is TGTGCCAGCAGCAGATTGACAGCAACATTCTATGGCTACACCTTC. Its translation is CASSRLTATFYGYTF. The chain combines TRBV28 with TRBJ1-2; tentatively, D is TRBD1 (5 bases). V lost 6 bases, J lost 4 bases, and 18 bases lay in between. The CDR3 consists of 15 residues. CDR1 MDHEN and CDR2 SYDVKM come from the germline V gene.

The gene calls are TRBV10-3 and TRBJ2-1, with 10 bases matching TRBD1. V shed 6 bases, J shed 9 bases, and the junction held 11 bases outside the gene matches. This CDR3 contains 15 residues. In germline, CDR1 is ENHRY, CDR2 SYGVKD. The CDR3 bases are TGTGCCATCAGATTGACAGGGGGCAATTTCGGTGAGCAGTTCTTC. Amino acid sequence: CAIRLTGGNFGEQFF.

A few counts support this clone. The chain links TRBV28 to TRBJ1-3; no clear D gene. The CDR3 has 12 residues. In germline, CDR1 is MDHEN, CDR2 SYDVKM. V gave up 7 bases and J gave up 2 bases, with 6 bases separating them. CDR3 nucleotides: TGTGCCAGCACGTCTGCTGGAAACACCATATATTTT. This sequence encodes CASTSAGNTIYF.

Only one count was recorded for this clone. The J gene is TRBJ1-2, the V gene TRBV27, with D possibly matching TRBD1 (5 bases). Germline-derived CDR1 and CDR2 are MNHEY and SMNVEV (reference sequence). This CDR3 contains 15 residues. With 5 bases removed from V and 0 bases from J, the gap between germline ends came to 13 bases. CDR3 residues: CASSDTGDSNYGYTF. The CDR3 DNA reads TGTGCCAGCAGTGATACAGGTGACTCTAACTATGGCTACACCTTC.

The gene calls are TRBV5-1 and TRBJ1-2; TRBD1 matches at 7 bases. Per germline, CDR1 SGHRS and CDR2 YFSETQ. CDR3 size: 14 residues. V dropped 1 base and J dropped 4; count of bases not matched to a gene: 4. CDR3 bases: TGCGCCAGCAGCTTGAGAGGGGGCGTCTATGGCTACACCTTC. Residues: CASSLRGGVYGYTF.

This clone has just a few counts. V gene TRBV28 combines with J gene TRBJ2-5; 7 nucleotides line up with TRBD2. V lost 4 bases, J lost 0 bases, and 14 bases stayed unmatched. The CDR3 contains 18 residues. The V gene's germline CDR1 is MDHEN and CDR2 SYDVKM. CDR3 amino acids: CASSSRYLGTTHQETQYF. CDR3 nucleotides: TGTGCCAGCAGTTCGCGGTACTTAGGGACTACCCACCAAGAGACCCAGTACTTC. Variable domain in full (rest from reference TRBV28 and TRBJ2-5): DVKVTQSSRYLVKRTGEKVFLECVQDMDHENMFWYRQDPGLGLRLIYFSYDVKMKEKGDIPEGYSVSREKKERFSLILESASTNQTSMYLCASSSRYLGTTHQETQYFGPGTRLLVL.

The CDR3 nucleotides are TGTGCCAGCAGCCTAAGCGATCACAGGGCGGGCGAGCAGTACTTC. Its translation is CASSLSDHRAGEQYF. The chain links TRBV11-2 to TRBJ2-7, with D possibly being TRBD1 (6 bases). CDR1 SGHAT and CDR2 FQNNGV come from the germline V gene. V was pared by 5 bases and J by 6 bases, with 20 bases between. The CDR3 covers 15 residues.

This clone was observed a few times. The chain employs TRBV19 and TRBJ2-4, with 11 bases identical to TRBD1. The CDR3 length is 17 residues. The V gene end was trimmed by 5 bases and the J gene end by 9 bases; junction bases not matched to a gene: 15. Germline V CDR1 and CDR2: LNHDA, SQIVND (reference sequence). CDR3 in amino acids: CASSLNSDRGLRGIQYF. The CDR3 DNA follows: TGTGCCAGTAGTCTCAATTCGGACAGGGGGCTGAGGGGCATTCAGTACTTC.

The CDR3 DNA follows: TGTGCCAGCAGCCCCGGGACTCGCAGGTTCGATACGCAGTATTTT. It specifies CASSPGTRRFDTQYF. The V and J genes are TRBV6-6 and TRBJ2-3; maybe TRBD2 (6 bases). The CDR3 loop spans 15 amino acids. V lost 6 bases, J lost 6 bases, and 19 bases lay in between. Germline V gene lookup returns CDR1 MNHNY and CDR2 SVGAGI (reference sequence).

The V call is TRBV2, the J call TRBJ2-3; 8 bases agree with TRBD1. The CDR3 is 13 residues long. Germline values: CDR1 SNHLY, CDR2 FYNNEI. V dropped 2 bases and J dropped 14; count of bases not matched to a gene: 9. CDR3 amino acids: CASSEFQGAVGYF. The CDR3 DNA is TGTGCCAGCAGTGAATTTCAGGGGGCGGTCGGGTATTTT.

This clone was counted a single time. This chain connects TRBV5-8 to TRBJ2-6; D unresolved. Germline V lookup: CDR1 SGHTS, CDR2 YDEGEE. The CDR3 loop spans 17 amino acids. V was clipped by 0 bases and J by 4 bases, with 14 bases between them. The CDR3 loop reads CASSLATNWAGANVLTF. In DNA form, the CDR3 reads TGTGCCAGCAGCTTGGCCACCAATTGGGCGGGGGCCAACGTCCTGACTTTC.

The CDR3 loop reads CASSGARDRGLEQYF. CDR3 nucleotide sequence: TGTGCCAGCAGCGGAGCCCGGGACAGGGGGCTCGAGCAGTACTTC. The rearrangement joins TRBV6-6 to TRBJ2-7; TRBD1 agrees at 12 bases. Germline V gene lookup returns CDR1 MNHNY and CDR2 SVGAGI (reference sequence). The trim removed 6 bases at V and 6 bases at J, leaving 9 bases unmatched. This CDR3 comprises 15 residues.

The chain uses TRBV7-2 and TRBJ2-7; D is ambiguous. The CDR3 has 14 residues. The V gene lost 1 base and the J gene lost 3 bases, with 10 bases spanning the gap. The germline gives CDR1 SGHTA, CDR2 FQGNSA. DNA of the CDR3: TGTGCCAGCAGCTTAGATTCGCGGAGCTACGAGCAGTACTTC. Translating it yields CASSLDSRSYEQYF.

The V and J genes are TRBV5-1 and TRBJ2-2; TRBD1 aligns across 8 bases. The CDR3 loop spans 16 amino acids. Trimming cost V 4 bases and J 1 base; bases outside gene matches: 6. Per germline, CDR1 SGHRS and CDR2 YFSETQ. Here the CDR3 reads CASSPRGTGNTGELFF. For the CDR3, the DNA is TGCGCCAGCAGCCCAAGGGGGACAGGGAACACCGGGGAGCTGTTTTTT.

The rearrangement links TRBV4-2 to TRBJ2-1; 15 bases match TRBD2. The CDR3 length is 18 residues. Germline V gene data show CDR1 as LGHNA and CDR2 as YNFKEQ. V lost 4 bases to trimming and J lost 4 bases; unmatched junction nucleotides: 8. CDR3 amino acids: CASSLGLAGGPGYNEQFF. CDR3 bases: TGTGCCAGCAGCCTCGGACTAGCGGGAGGGCCAGGTTACAATGAGCAGTTCTTC.

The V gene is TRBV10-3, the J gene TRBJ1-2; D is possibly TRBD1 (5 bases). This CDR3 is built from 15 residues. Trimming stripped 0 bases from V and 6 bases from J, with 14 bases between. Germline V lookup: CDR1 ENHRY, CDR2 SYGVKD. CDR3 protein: CAISESQGRSDGYTF. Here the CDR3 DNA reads TGTGCCATCAGTGAGTCGCAGGGTCGGTCTGATGGCTACACCTTC.

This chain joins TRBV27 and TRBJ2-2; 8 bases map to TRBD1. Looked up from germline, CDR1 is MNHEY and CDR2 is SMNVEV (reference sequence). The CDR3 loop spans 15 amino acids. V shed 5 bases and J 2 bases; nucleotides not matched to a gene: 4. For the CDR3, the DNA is TGTGCCAGCAGTAGGGGACAGGTTAACACCGGGGAGCTGTTTTTT. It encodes CASSRGQVNTGELFF.

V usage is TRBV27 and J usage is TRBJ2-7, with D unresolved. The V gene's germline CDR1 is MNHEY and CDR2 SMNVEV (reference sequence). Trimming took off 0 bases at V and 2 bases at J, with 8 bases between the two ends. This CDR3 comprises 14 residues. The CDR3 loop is CASSLSRVTYEQYF. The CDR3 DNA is TGTGCCAGCAGTTTATCCCGAGTAACCTACGAGCAGTACTTC.

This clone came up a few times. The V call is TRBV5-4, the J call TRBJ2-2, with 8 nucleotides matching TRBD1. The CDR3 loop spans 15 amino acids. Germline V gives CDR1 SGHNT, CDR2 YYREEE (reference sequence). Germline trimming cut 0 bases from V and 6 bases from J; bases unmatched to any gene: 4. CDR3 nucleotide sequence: TGTGCCAGCAGCTTGGCGCGGACAGGGTCCGGGGAGCTGTTTTTT. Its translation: CASSLARTGSGELFF.

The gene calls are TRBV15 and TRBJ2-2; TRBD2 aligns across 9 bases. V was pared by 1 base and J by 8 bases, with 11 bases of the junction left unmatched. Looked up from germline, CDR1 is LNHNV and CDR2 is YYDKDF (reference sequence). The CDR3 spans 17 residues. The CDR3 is CATSRGPGAGGLGELFF. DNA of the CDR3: TGTGCCACCAGCAGAGGTCCGGGAGCGGGAGGATTGGGGGAGCTGTTTTTT.

The CDR3 loop is CAIMGDRKYF. CDR3 nucleotide sequence: TGTGCCATTATGGGGGACAGGAAGTACTTC. This chain uses TRBV6-1 with TRBJ2-7; 8 bases match TRBD1. Unmatched junction bases numbered 7, after V lost 10 bases and J lost 11 bases. This CDR3 is built from 10 residues. Germline CDR1 and CDR2: MNHNS and SASEGT.

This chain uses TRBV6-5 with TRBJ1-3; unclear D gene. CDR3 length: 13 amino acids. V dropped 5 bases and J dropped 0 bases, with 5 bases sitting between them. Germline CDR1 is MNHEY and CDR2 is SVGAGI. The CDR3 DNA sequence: TGTGCCAGCAGTACAGTCTCTGGAAACACCATATATTTT. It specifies CASSTVSGNTIYF.

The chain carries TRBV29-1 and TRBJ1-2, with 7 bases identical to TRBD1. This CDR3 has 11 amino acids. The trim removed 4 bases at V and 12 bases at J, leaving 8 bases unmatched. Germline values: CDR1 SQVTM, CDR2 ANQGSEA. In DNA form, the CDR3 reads TGCAGCGTTGTGGACAGGCCGGCGGACACCTTC. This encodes CSVVDRPADTF.

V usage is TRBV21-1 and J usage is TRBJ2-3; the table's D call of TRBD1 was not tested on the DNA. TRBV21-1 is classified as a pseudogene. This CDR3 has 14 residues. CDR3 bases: TGTGCCAGCAACGACAGTTCTGTTACAGATACGCAGTATTTT. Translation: CASNDSSVTDTQYF.

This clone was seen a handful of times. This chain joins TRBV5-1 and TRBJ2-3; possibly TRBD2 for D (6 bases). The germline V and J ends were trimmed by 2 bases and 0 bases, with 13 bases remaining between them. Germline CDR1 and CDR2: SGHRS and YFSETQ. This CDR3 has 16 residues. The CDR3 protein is CASSFARRDSTDTQYF. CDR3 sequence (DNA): TGCGCCAGCAGCTTCGCTAGGCGGGACAGCACAGATACGCAGTATTTT.